The sample holds a few counts of the clone carrying this TCR beta chain. The data are from a study of blood T cell repertoires in COVID-19. Study-wide context: COVID-19 samples from acute and convalescent phases originated in the United States, Italy and Spain. T cells, B-cell-depleted T cells, or PBMCs supplied cDNA or gDNA.

Original processing notes: By means of reference gene primer amplification, nucleated cell counts were estimated. Produced via immunoSEQ multiplex PCR; TCRdb's table is partial and in-frame only. That table supplies the V and J calls and clone size; D and trimming were determined from the DNA. Counted here are around 130,000 clones, approximately 84% occurring once; the ten biggest clones make up about 17%. Germline CDR1 and CDR2: SGHDT and YYEEEE. The CDR3 runs to 15 residues. Trimming pared 4 bases from V and 12 bases from J, leaving 22 bases between. The receptor's source is an elderly woman with acute or convalescent COVID-19. The sequencing sample was made of peripheral blood. V and J are TRBV5-6 and TRBJ1-4, with D possibly TRBD1 on 5 matching bases. In DNA form, the CDR3 reads TGTGCCAGCAGCCCTCCCGGGACCGGGGGAGGGGAACTGTTTTTT. It encodes CASSPPGTGGGELFF.